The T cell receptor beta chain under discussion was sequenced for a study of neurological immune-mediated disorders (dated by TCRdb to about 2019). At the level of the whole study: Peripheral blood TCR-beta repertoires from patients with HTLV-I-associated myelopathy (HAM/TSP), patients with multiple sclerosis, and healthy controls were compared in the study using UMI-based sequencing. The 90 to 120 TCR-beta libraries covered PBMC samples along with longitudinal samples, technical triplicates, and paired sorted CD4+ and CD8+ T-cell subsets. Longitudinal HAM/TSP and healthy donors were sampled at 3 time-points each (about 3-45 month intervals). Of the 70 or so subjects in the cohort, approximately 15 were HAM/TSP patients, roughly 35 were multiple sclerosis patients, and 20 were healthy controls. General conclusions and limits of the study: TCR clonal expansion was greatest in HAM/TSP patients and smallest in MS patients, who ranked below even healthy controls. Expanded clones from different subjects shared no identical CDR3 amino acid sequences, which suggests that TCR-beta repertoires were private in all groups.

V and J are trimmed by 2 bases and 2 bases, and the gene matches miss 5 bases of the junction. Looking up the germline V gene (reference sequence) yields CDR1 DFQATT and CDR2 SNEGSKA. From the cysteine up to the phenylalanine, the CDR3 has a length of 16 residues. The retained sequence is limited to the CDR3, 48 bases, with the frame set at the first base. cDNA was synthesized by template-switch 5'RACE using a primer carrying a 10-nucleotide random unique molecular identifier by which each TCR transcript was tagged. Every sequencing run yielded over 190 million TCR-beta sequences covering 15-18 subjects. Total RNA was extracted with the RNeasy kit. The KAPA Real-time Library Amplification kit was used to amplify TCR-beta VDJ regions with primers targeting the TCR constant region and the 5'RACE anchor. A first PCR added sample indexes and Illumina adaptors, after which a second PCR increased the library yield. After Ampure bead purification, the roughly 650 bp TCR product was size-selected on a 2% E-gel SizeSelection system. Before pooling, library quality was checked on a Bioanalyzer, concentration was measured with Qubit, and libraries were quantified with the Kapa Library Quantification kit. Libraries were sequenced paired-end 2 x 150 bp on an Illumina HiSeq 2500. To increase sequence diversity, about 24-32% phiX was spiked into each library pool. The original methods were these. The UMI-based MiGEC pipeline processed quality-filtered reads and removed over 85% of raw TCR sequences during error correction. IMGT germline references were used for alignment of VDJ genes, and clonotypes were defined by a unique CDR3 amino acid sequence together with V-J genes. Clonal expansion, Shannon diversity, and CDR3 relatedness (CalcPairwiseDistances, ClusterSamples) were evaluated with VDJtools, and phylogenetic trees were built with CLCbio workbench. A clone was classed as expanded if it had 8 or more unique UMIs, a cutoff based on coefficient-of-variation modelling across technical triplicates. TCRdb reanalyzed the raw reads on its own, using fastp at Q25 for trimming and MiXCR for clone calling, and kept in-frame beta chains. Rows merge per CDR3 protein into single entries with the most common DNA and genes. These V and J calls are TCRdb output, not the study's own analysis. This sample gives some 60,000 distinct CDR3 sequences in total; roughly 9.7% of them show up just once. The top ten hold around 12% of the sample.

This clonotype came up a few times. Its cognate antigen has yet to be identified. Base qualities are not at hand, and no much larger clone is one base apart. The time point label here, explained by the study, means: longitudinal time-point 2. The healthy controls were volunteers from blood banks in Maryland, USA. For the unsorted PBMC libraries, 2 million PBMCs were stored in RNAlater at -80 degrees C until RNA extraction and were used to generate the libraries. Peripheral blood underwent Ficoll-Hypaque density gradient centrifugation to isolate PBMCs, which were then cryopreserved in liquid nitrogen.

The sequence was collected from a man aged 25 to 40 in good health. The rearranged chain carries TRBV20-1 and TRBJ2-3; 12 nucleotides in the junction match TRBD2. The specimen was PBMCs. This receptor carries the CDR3 CSARSTSGRPTDTQYF. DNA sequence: TGCAGTGCTAGATCGACTAGCGGGAGACCCACAGATACGCAGTATTTT.